What follows are 21 T cell receptor beta chains derived from one specimen sequenced in a study of CD8+ T cells in alopecia areata. CD4+ cells belonging to roughly 5 patients, who were in the biomarker study, were further sorted into CD25+CD127- cells. The sequencing template was cDNA reverse transcribed from extracted RNA. Sequencing used immunoSEQ multiplex PCR; TCRdb keeps in-frame clones, though not all of them. The sample carries 30,000 to 45,000 clones, around half recorded once. The sample comprised CD4+ Tregs sorted from blood. These receptors were taken from a human donor with alopecia areata.

The chain combines TRBV7-3 with TRBJ2-1; the match to TRBD2 covers 10 bases. CDR1 is SGHTA, CDR2 FQGTGA, per germline. J lost 4 bases, V lost 5 bases, and 5 bases had no gene match. The CDR3 has 15 residues. CDR3 sequence: CASSVGTSVYNEQFF. DNA of the CDR3: TGTGCCAGCAGCGTCGGGACTAGCGTTTACAATGAGCAGTTCTTC.

The V gene is TRBV28, the J gene TRBJ1-1; a possible D gene is TRBD1 (5 bases). The V end was cut by 6 bases, the J end by 7 bases, with 15 bases between. The germline CDR1 and CDR2 sequences are MDHEN and SYDVKM. The CDR3 extends over 13 amino acids. The CDR3 coding sequence is TGTGCCAGCAGGAGGGGTTTACGGGATGAAGCTTTCTTT. As protein: CASRRGLRDEAFF.

The V gene is TRBV7-9, the J gene TRBJ2-5; D gene uncertain. The J call may be incorrect, as the DNA end agrees better with TRBJ2-7. The CDR3 is 13 residues long. Germline V gene sequence: CDR1 SEHNR, CDR2 FQNEAQ (reference sequence). DNA of the CDR3: TGTGCCAGCAGCCCGAATACGGTCTACGAGCAGTACTTC. Translated, it gives CASSPNTVYEQYF.

The J gene is TRBJ1-3, the V gene TRBV18, with 7 bases identical to TRBD1. V dropped 4 bases and J dropped 4; count of bases not matched to a gene: 7. Germline V gives CDR1 KGHSH, CDR2 LQKENI. The CDR3 contains 15 residues. The CDR3 sequence is CASSQTTGFGNTIYF. The CDR3 DNA reads as TGTGCCAGCTCACAAACGACAGGGTTCGGAAACACCATATATTTT.

This clone was detected a few times. CDR3 sequence (DNA): TGTGCCAGCAGCCCGAGCAGCAGCACAGATACGCAGTATTTT. This gives the protein CASSPSSSTDTQYF. This chain links TRBV7-2 with TRBJ2-3; no clear D gene. Germline values: CDR1 SGHTA, CDR2 FQGNSA. With 5 bases removed from V and 0 bases from J, the gap between germline ends came to 9 bases. CDR3 size: 14 residues.

The rearrangement joins TRBV7-2 to TRBJ2-1; 8 bases are a match to TRBD2. The CDR3 is 14 amino acids. V shed 3 bases and J 9 bases; nucleotides not matched to a gene: 7. CDR1 is SGHTA, CDR2 FQGNSA, per germline. The CDR3 loop reads CASSFRGRLGEQFF. In DNA form, the CDR3 reads TGTGCCAGCAGCTTCCGCGGGAGGCTTGGTGAGCAGTTCTTC.

This sequence joins TRBV5-1 and TRBJ2-7; D gene unclear. This CDR3 spans 15 amino acids. From germline, CDR1 is SGHRS and CDR2 YFSETQ. Trimming stripped 1 base from V and 4 bases from J, with 15 bases between. CDR3 residues: CASSLKEARFYEQYF. The CDR3 DNA follows: TGCGCCAGCAGCTTGAAAGAAGCGCGGTTTTACGAGCAGTACTTC.

This chain uses TRBV5-1 with TRBJ1-2; D unclear. The germline V gene has CDR1 SGHRS and CDR2 YFSETQ. Trimming removed 0 bases at V and 8 bases at J, with 14 bases between. This CDR3 comprises 14 residues. CDR3 DNA: TGCGCCAGCAGCTTGGATCGGGCAATTGGAGGCTACACCTTC. Amino acids: CASSLDRAIGGYTF.

The chain is built from TRBV5-6 and TRBJ2-2; 12 bases fit TRBD1. With V trimmed by 2 bases and J by 6 bases, 8 bases remained unmatched. The germline V gene has CDR1 SGHDT and CDR2 YYEEEE. CDR3 length equals 17 residues. Written as DNA, the CDR3 is TGTGCCAGCAGCTTACTCCGGGACAGGGGGCTGGCCGGGGAGCTGTTTTTT. Translation gives CASSLLRDRGLAGELFF.

This clone was seen only a few times. V usage is TRBV28 and J usage is TRBJ2-2, with a possible D match to TRBD2 (6 bases). The CDR3 runs 16 residues. Germline CDR1 reads MDHEN; CDR2 reads SYDVKM. V lost 5 bases, J lost 4 bases, and 17 bases lay in between. CDR3 loop: CASSTGTGRITGELFF. CDR3 coding DNA: TGTGCCAGCAGTACCGGGACGGGGAGGATCACCGGGGAGCTGTTTTTT.

The chain carries TRBV5-1 and TRBJ2-5; the D gene is possibly TRBD2 (6 bases). Trimming left V 8 bases short and J 1 base short, with 18 bases between. Germline V CDR1 and CDR2: SGHRS, YFSETQ. This CDR3 is built from 15 residues. The CDR3 coding sequence is TGCGCCAGAGCTAGCGACCTGGGTCGCCAAGAGACCCAGTACTTC. Its protein is CARASDLGRQETQYF.

J is TRBJ2-2 and V is TRBV6-6; maybe TRBD2 (6 bases). V was pared by 7 bases and J by 6 bases, with 12 bases between. The CDR3 length is 13 residues. The germline V gene encodes CDR1 MNHNY and CDR2 SVGAGI (reference sequence). The CDR3 protein is CASIQGGAGELFF. DNA for the CDR3: TGTGCCAGCATCCAGGGCGGGGCCGGGGAGCTGTTTTTT.

The chain joins TRBV15 to TRBJ2-3, with 12 nucleotides matching TRBD2. In germline, CDR1 is LNHNV, CDR2 YYDKDF (reference sequence). This CDR3 is built from 19 residues. The ends lost 0 bases at V and 0 bases at J; junction bases unmatched: 7. The CDR3 sequence: CATSRDKTSGGLSTDTQYF. The CDR3 DNA sequence: TGTGCCACCAGCAGAGATAAGACTAGCGGGGGACTTAGCACAGATACGCAGTATTTT.

This clone was seen only a few times. The DNA of the CDR3 is TGCAGCATCCGGGACAGGGCTTCCTACAATGAGCAGTTCTTC. Translating gives CSIRDRASYNEQFF. The chain combines TRBV29-1 with TRBJ2-1, with TRBD1 identical over 9 bases. J gave up 1 base and V 8 bases, and 6 bases lay outside the gene matches. The CDR3 contains 14 residues. Germline loops: CDR1 SQVTM, CDR2 ANQGSEA.

The rearrangement links TRBV5-1 to TRBJ1-1, with 10 bases matching TRBD1. CDR1 is SGHRS and CDR2 is YFSETQ in the germline V gene. This CDR3 contains 17 residues. V was pared by 3 bases and J by 4 bases, with 12 bases of the junction left unmatched. The CDR3 bases are TGCGCCAGCAGCTGGGGTTGGGACAGGGGAAGGTCCACTGAAGCTTTCTTT. Translation: CASSWGWDRGRSTEAFF.

This clone was seen only a few times. The chain is built from TRBV10-3 and TRBJ2-5; D is possibly TRBD2 (6 bases). CDR3 size: 12 residues. V lost 4 bases to trimming and J lost 5 bases, with 8 bases between them. The germline CDR1 and CDR2 sequences are ENHRY and SYGVKD. The CDR3 loop is CAISVRGETQYF. CDR3 bases: TGTGCCATCAGTGTCCGGGGGGAGACCCAGTACTTC.

The chain is built from TRBV11-3 and TRBJ2-2; no reliable D call. Germline V lookup: CDR1 SGHNT, CDR2 YENEEA. V was shortened by 1 base and J by 1 base, with 16 bases between the two germline ends. CDR3 size: 18 residues. DNA for the CDR3: TGTGCCAGCAGCTTAGCCGGGTCCGGGCTATTGAACACCGGGGAGCTGTTTTTT. It encodes CASSLAGSGLLNTGELFF.

V is TRBV5-4 and J is TRBJ2-2, with 11 bases that match TRBD2. This CDR3 has 16 amino acids. The ends lost 4 bases at V and 5 bases at J; junction bases unmatched: 7. CDR1 is SGHNT and CDR2 is YYREEE in the germline V gene (reference sequence). The CDR3 is CASSLTSGSVTGELFF. The CDR3 coding sequence is TGTGCCAGCAGCCTCACTAGCGGGAGTGTAACCGGGGAGCTGTTTTTT.

As to this clone: A junction boundary mismatches the germline segment, possibly from a read error. The chain couples TRBV5-4 to TRBJ2-7; no firm D call. Looked up from germline, CDR1 is SGHNT and CDR2 is YYREEE (reference sequence). The length of the CDR3 is 13 residues. CDR3: CASSLDGMVGGSF. CDR3 nucleotides: TGTGCCAGCAGCTTGGATGGCATGGTTGGCGGTAGCTTC.

This clone was counted only a few times. The genes are TRBV2 and TRBJ2-3; D gene ambiguous. CDR3 size: 16 residues. Trimming stripped 6 bases from V and 0 bases from J, with 16 bases between. CDR1 and CDR2 from the germline V gene are SNHLY and FYNNEI. The CDR3 reads CASSESPSGSTDTQYF. Here the CDR3 DNA reads TGTGCCAGCAGCGAAAGCCCTTCTGGTAGCACAGATACGCAGTATTTT. The full variable domain, completed using reference TRBV2 and TRBJ2-3, is EPEVTQTPSHQVTQMGQEVILRCVPISNHLYFYWYRQILGQKVEFLVSFYNNEISEKSEIFDDQFSVERPDGSNFTLKIRSTKLEDSAMYFCASSESPSGSTDTQYFGPGTRLTVL.

The V gene is TRBV7-2, the J gene TRBJ2-7; D uncertain. The germline CDR1 and CDR2 sequences are SGHTA and FQGNSA. V was clipped by 4 bases and J by 5 bases, with 21 bases between them. The CDR3 has 16 amino acids. CDR3 in DNA: TGTGCCAGCAGCTCCCAGGCCAGTCGTATTACCCACGAGCAGTACTTC. Translated, it gives CASSSQASRITHEQYF.